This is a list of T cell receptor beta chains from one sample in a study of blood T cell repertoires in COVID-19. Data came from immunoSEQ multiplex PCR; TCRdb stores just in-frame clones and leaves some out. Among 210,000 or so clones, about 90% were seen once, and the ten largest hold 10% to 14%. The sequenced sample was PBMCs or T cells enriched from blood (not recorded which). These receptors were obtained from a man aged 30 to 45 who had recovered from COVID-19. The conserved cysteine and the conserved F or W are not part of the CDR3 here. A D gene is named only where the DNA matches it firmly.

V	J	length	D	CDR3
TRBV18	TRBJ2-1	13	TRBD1	ASSPPLQGFNEQF
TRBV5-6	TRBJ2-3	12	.	ASSLALSTDTQY
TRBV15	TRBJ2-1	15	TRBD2	ATSRETSGSPYNEQF
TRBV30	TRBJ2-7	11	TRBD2	AWSEWGGSEQY
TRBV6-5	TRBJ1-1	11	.	ASSYLVGAEAF
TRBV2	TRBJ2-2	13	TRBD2	ASRTSGMNTGELF
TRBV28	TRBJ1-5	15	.	ASSLSTIHPGNQPQH
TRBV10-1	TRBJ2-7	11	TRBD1	ASSAGGFYEQY
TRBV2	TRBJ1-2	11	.	ASRDNSNYGYT
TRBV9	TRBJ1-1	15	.	ASSVQGVFSFLTEAF
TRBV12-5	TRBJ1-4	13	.	ASGLVRCRAEKLF
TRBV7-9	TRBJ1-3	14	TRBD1	ASSFTSQGTGNTIY
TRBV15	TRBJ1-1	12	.	ATSRDRVNTEAF
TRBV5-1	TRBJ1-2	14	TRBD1	ASSYLGQSHNYGYT
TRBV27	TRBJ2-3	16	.	ATTRKRHPRTGGDTQY
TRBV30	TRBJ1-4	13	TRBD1	AWRLQGTTNEKLF
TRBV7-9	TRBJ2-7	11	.	ASSPPTAFEQY
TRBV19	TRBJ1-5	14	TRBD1	ASSIRGSGGNQPQH
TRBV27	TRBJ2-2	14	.	ASSLRPTAGTGELF
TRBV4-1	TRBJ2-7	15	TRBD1	ASSQTIYPGQGYEQY